This TCR beta chain was identified in a study of radiation and T cells in renal cell carcinoma (dated by TCRdb to about 2020). Broadly, across the study: Samples were obtained from a clinical trial, in which 15 Gy stereotactic body radiation therapy was delivered to primary renal cell carcinomas and nephrectomy was performed 4 weeks later. A total of 4 million to 5 million unique CDR3 nucleotide sequences, encoding around 2.7 million unique CDR3 amino acid sequences, were found across all 50 or so samples. In total, more than 50 samples underwent TCR beta sequencing: some 26 tumors plus 27 peripheral blood samples. Overall study outcomes, separate from this receptor: An increase in top tumor clonotypes in blood was observed from baseline to 2 weeks post-radiation, followed by contraction by 4 weeks, which was taken to suggest transient expansion of tumor-resident clones. Tracking of blood repertoire dynamics stopped at approximately four weeks after treatment, with no follow-up past that point. Because pretreatment tumor biopsies were not available, the study could not determine whether clonotypes were already present within the tumor at baseline. Because the trial had a single-armed design, the trial could not examine how radiation dose or scheduling affected the TCR repertoire.

This clone was found a few times. What this receptor recognizes is not known. No much larger clonotype is one base removed from it; base qualities were not supplied. Via the germline V gene, CDR1 is SGHTA and CDR2 FQGNSA. V loses 5 bases, J loses 4 bases, and the germline ends lie 9 bases apart. The CDR3 covers 13 residues, taking in both the cysteine and the phenylalanine. Kept here is only the CDR3 DNA, which spans 39 bases and is read in frame from base 1. The immunoSEQ kit was used, according to the manufacturer's recommendations, to generate TCR beta libraries from genomic DNA. For library preparation, a first multiplex PCR was performed with proprietary primers, followed by a second PCR in which unique barcodes were added, and bead cleanups were performed after each round. Each sample batch included a kit-provided positive control reaction and a negative control reaction. The final libraries were assessed on an Agilent 4200 TapeStation D1000 ScreenTape, pooled by volume, and quantified by qPCR. An Illumina NextSeq500 fitted with a MidOutput 150-cycle cartridge performed the sequencing, running 156 Read1 cycles and 15 Index1 cycles with the kit's custom primers. The pooled library was loaded at 1.0 pM, and roughly 20% PhiX control was spiked in. The published analysis was carried out like this. Vendor-processed data were analyzed in R, and a clonotype was defined as all T cells sharing the same CDR3 nucleotide sequence. In the clone abundance analyses, frequencies were normalized to the 10,000 most abundant clones in each sample. Public T cell clones, which averaged fewer than five per sample, were excluded before analysis. Tumor-enriched clonotypes and baseline blood-enriched clonotypes were defined as those with an abundance difference of at least 32-fold between compartments. A beta-binomial differential abundance model was used to identify clonotypes that expanded or contracted between blood time points. Tumor-blood repertoire similarity was measured with the Baroni-Urbani and Buser coefficient, and groups were compared using two-tailed Wilcoxon tests in R. What TCRdb holds here is the immuneACCESS table cut down to in-frame rearrangements. Part of the clones is not present; checked against another copy, under half of the missing clones reflect an unresolved V gene, and the others are unexplained. V and J calls and clone size follow that table, whereas D and trimming were derived from the DNA. The sample yields 160,000 or so clones; 87% were counted once. Approximately 12% of the sample is held by the ten biggest clonotypes.

In the paper's terms, the time point label means: blood 2 weeks post-SBRT. The sample's treatment or condition label, decoded: 15 Gy SBRT to primary tumor, nephrectomy 4 weeks later. To track tumor-enriched clonotypes, serial peripheral blood was sampled from radiation-treated patients at baseline and at 2 weeks and 4 weeks after SBRT. Every patient's renal cell carcinoma showed clear cell pathology. Genomic DNA for TCR sequencing was prepared using the QIAamp DNA Blood Mini Kit (Qiagen). Only samples passing all quality control checks were included in the analyses. The source of this sequence is a woman aged 45-65 years with renal cell carcinoma. The chain uses TRBV7-2 and TRBJ1-5; TRBD1 might be the D gene, on 6 matching bases. The sequenced sample was blood, obtained from a patient whose treatment included radiotherapy and nephrectomy. The DNA is TGTGCCAGCAGCCCTCAGGGGAATCAGCCCCAGCATTTT. Its protein is CASSPQGNQPQHF. Full variable domain (CDR3 extended with the reference TRBV7-2 and TRBJ1-5 proteins): GAGVSQSPSNKVTEKGKDVELRCDPISGHTALYWYRQSLGQGLEFLIYFQGNSAPDKSGLPSDRFSAERTGGSVSTLTIQRTQQEDSAVYLCASSPQGNQPQHFGDGTRLSIL.